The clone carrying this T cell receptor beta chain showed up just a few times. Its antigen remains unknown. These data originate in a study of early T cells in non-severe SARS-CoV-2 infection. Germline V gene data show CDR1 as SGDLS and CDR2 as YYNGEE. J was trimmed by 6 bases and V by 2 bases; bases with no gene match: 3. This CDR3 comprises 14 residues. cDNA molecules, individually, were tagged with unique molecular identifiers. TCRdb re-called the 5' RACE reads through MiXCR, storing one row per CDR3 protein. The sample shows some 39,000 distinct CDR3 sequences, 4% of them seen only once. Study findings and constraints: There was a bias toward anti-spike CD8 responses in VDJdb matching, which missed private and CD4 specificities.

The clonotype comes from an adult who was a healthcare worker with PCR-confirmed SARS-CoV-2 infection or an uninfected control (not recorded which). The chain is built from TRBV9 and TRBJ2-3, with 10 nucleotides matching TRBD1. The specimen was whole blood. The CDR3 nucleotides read TGTGCCAGCAGCGTTCGACAGGGGGCCGATACGCAGTATTTT. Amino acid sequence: CASSVRQGADTQYF. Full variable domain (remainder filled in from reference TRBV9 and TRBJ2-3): DSGVTQTPKHLITATGQRVTLRCSPRSGDLSVYWYQQSLDQGLQFLIQYYNGEERAKGNILERFSAQQFPDLHSELNLSSLELGDSALYFCASSVRQGADTQYFGPGTRLTVL.